This T cell receptor (beta chain) stems from a study of identical twins. In germline, CDR1 is KGHSH, CDR2 LQKENI. V trimming: 5 bases; J trimming: 0 bases; junction bases outside the gene matches: 3. There are 14 residues in the CDR3. The table lists this clonotype with many counts. The authors used template switching to add a universal primer site and gave cDNA unique molecular identifiers. MiXCR, run by TCRdb on the 5' RACE reads, gives a single entry per CDR3 protein. The repertoire holds hundreds of thousands of distinct CDR3 sequences, with roughly 12% as singletons. These data are also associated with another study on yellow fever vaccine responses in identical twins.

Specimen: PBMCs. The V call is TRBV18, the J call TRBJ1-2; TRBD1 aligns across 7 bases. This receptor was identified in a woman aged 18-29 years in good health. This chain's CDR3 is CASSGGQTNYGYTF. As DNA, the CDR3 is TGTGCCAGCTCAGGGGGACAGACTAACTATGGCTACACCTTC. Variable domain in full (rest from reference TRBV18 and TRBJ1-2): NAGVMQNPRHLVRRRGQEARLRCSPMKGHSHVYWYRQLPEEGLKFMVYLQKENIIDESGMPKERFSAEFPKEGPSILRIQQVVRGDSAAYFCASSGGQTNYGYTFGSGTRLTVV.